What follows is one T cell receptor beta chain and its context. Its cognate antigen is unknown. Sequenced by immunoSEQ multiplex PCR; TCRdb stores in-frame clones only, minus some. The sample includes 25,000 to 30,000 clones, around 89% of them seen just once. This record comes from a study of a mutant IDH1 vaccine in newly diagnosed glioma. For the study at large: All eight of the vaccinations patients received fell in weeks 1, 3, 5, 7, 11, 15, 19 and 23. The first vaccination came 4-6 weeks after radiotherapy alone, or with temozolomide cycles. Most had both radiotherapy and temozolomide beforehand; others had only one. Study results and limitations: Evidence of vaccine-induced immune responses was documented in 85% to 95% of patients.

Time point here: week 5, during vaccination. Vaccinated patients received 300 ug of mutant IDH1 20-mer peptide per dose, with topical imiquimod. The V gene's germline CDR1 is SNHLY and CDR2 FYNNEI. The V gene end was trimmed by 5 bases and the J gene end by 5 bases; junction bases not matched to a gene: 8. CDR3 length: 14 residues. This sample comprised PBMCs, obtained from a glioma patient whose treatment included an IDH1 peptide vaccine. The TCR was taken from a man between 18 and 29 years old with glioma. The chain links TRBV2 to TRBJ1-1, with 7 bases fitting TRBD1. This CDR3 reads CASSPTGVRTEAFF. For the CDR3, the DNA is TGTGCCAGCAGTCCAACAGGGGTTAGGACTGAAGCTTTCTTT.